The 31 T cell receptor beta chains below all came from one sample that was sequenced in a study of shared clonotypes between healthy human individuals. Libraries were prepared by immunoSEQ multiplex PCR; TCRdb keeps only in-frame clonotypes and omits some of them. Of millions of clones in the sample, more than 80% were seen once. Sequenced: naive CD4+ T cells from PBMCs. Subset: CD45RA+ positively selected. These receptors were collected from a young man in good health. Some clones in this sample may be carry-over from other donors' samples.

The chain links TRBV9 to TRBJ2-7; D ambiguous. This CDR3 is 15 amino acids long. Trimming shortened V by 0 bases and J by 4 bases, and 14 bases separated the two germline ends. Germline lookup yields CDR1 SGDLS and CDR2 YYNGEE. In nucleotides, the CDR3 is TGTGCCAGCAGCGTAGGAGGCGGAGACCTATACGAGCAGTACTTC. Translating it yields CASSVGGGDLYEQYF.

The rearrangement uses TRBV6-1 and TRBJ2-2; 7 nucleotides line up with TRBD1. Trimming at V came to 3 bases and at J to 6 bases, leaving 4 bases not matched to a gene. CDR1 MNHNS and CDR2 SASEGT come from the germline V gene. This CDR3 comprises 14 residues. CDR3: CASSDRGQAGELFF. For the CDR3, the DNA is TGTGCCAGCAGTGATAGGGGGCAGGCCGGGGAGCTGTTTTTT.

This chain uses TRBV6-6 with TRBJ2-7; 9 nucleotides align to TRBD2. Trimming cost V 8 bases and J 0 bases; bases outside gene matches: 5. Germline CDR1 and CDR2: MNHNY and SVGAGI (reference sequence). The CDR3 is 14 residues long. The CDR3 nucleotides are TGTGCCAGCGCTAGCGGGGCAAGCTCCTACGAGCAGTACTTC. As protein: CASASGASSYEQYF.

This clone came up a few times. The identical CDR3 is also encoded by other nucleotide sequences in the sample. The chain combines TRBV5-4 with TRBJ2-3; D gene unclear. V lost 0 bases to trimming and J lost 4 bases, with 0 bases between them. Looked up from germline, CDR1 is SGHNT and CDR2 is YYREEE (reference sequence). CDR3 length equals 11 residues. For the CDR3, the DNA is TGTGCCAGCAGCTTGGCAGATACGCAGTATTTT. Protein: CASSLADTQYF.

Details on this clone: The sample carries other DNA sequences with the same CDR3. V and J are TRBV28 and TRBJ1-5; D gene uncertain. This CDR3 is built from 11 residues. Germline CDR1 reads MDHEN; CDR2 reads SYDVKM. Trimming stripped 6 bases from V and 4 bases from J, with 4 bases between. CDR3 nucleotide sequence: TGTGCCAGCAGCCTAAATCAGCCCCAGCATTTT. Protein sequence: CASSLNQPQHF.

The rearrangement uses TRBV2 and TRBJ1-1, with D unresolved. Germline V gives CDR1 SNHLY, CDR2 FYNNEI. V dropped 5 bases and J dropped 1 base, with 11 bases sitting between them. The length of the CDR3 is 14 residues. CDR3 protein: CASSPRTRNTEAFF. CDR3 DNA: TGTGCCAGCAGTCCCCGGACTAGGAACACTGAAGCTTTCTTT.

This CDR3 reads CASSFLGGLYNEQFF. The DNA for the CDR3 is TGTGCCAGCAGCTTCCTCGGGGGGCTCTACAATGAGCAGTTCTTC. J is TRBJ2-1 and V is TRBV7-3, with D possibly matching TRBD2 (7 bases). The CDR3 extends over 15 amino acids. Germline-derived CDR1 and CDR2 are SGHTA and FQGTGA. V lost 3 bases, J lost 3 bases, and 12 bases lay in between.

V usage is TRBV4-3 and J usage is TRBJ2-1; TRBD2 agrees at 8 bases. The CDR3 runs 16 residues. V was pared by 1 base and J by 5 bases, with 7 bases of the junction left unmatched. Per germline, CDR1 LGHNA and CDR2 YSLEER. The CDR3 sequence: CASSQVPGGPNNEQFF. The CDR3 nucleotides read TGCGCCAGCAGCCAAGTACCGGGAGGGCCGAACAATGAGCAGTTCTTC.

This rearrangement joins TRBV30 to TRBJ2-6, with D possibly matching TRBD1 (6 bases). Germline lookup yields CDR1 GTSNPN and CDR2 SVGIG (reference sequence). The CDR3 totals 13 residues. Here the CDR3 reads CAREGDGANVLTF. CDR3 sequence (DNA): TGTGCGAGAGAGGGGGACGGGGCCAACGTCCTGACTTTC.

The gene calls are TRBV28 and TRBJ2-7; D not certain. The CDR3 spans 14 residues. The V gene's germline CDR1 is MDHEN and CDR2 SYDVKM. V lost 2 bases and J 3 bases, leaving 11 bases between the germline ends. In DNA form, the CDR3 reads TGTGCCAGCAGTTTAAGTAGACCGCGCTACGAGCAGTACTTC. Translation gives CASSLSRPRYEQYF.

The chain recombines TRBV28 with TRBJ2-5; the D gene is possibly TRBD2 (6 bases). Germline V gives CDR1 MDHEN, CDR2 SYDVKM. Trimming shortened V by 6 bases and J by 4 bases, and 12 bases separated the two germline ends. The CDR3 totals 13 residues. The CDR3, as DNA: TGTGCCAGCAGACGACAAGCGGGAGAGACCCAGTACTTC. This translates into CASRRQAGETQYF.

The V gene is TRBV7-3, the J gene TRBJ2-6; no firm D call. The germline V and J ends were trimmed by 3 bases and 3 bases, with 3 bases remaining between them. Germline values: CDR1 SGHTA, CDR2 FQGTGA. CDR3 size: 13 residues. The CDR3 sequence is CASSFYGANVLTF. The CDR3 DNA reads as TGTGCCAGCAGCTTCTATGGGGCCAACGTCCTGACTTTC.

The chain combines TRBV28 with TRBJ2-7, with D possibly being TRBD1 (5 bases). Germline loops: CDR1 MDHEN, CDR2 SYDVKM. V was trimmed by 2 bases and J by 5 bases, leaving 16 bases between them. The CDR3 consists of 15 residues. For the CDR3, the DNA is TGTGCCAGCAGTTTACAGGGTACCGGTAAAAACGAGCAGTACTTC. The encoded protein is CASSLQGTGKNEQYF.

V gene TRBV30 combines with J gene TRBJ2-7; TRBD1 aligns across 8 bases. CDR3 length equals 14 residues. The J segment lost 2 bases and the V segment lost 1 base, leaving 4 bases of the junction unmatched. In germline, CDR1 is GTSNPN, CDR2 SVGIG (reference sequence). The CDR3 DNA reads TGTGCCTGGAGTGACCGACAGGGGCCCTACGAGCAGTACTTC. The encoded protein is CAWSDRQGPYEQYF.

The DNA for the CDR3 is TGTGCCAGCAGCGTAAAAGGGCAGGAGGGCACCGGGGAGCTGTTTTTT. Protein product: CASSVKGQEGTGELFF. V is TRBV9 and J is TRBJ2-2, with a tentative D call TRBD2 (6 bases). V lost 1 base to trimming and J lost 4 bases, with 14 bases between them. This CDR3 region has 16 residues. Germline CDR1 is SGDLS and CDR2 is YYNGEE.

To note about this clone: Other DNA sequences in the same sample also yield this CDR3. This chain uses TRBV28 with TRBJ2-3, with unresolved D. V lost 7 bases to trimming and J lost 0 bases, with 8 bases between them. Per the germline V gene, CDR1 is MDHEN and CDR2 is SYDVKM. The CDR3 is 13 residues long. DNA for the CDR3: TGTGCCAGCACTGCAGCTAGCACAGATACGCAGTATTTT. This sequence encodes CASTAASTDTQYF.

Worth noting for this clone: Other DNA sequences of this sample code for an identical CDR3. The chain has TRBV5-1 and TRBJ2-7; either TRBD1 or TRBD2 may supply D (6 bases each). The CDR3 is 14 amino acids. Trimming pared 2 bases from V and 3 bases from J, leaving 12 bases between. Looked up from germline, CDR1 is SGHRS and CDR2 is YFSETQ. The CDR3 reads CASSFGGGGYEQYF. The CDR3 region has the DNA TGCGCCAGCAGCTTTGGCGGAGGGGGCTACGAGCAGTACTTC.

Concerning this clone itself: Different DNA sequences within this sample yield the same CDR3. The CDR3 coding sequence is TGTGCCAGCAGTTTTTCCGGGGTTCAAGAGACCCAGTACTTC. Residues: CASSFSGVQETQYF. The chain couples TRBV28 to TRBJ2-5; D may be TRBD2 (5 bases). Germline-derived CDR1 and CDR2 are MDHEN and SYDVKM. The CDR3 has 14 amino acids. Trimming took off 3 bases at V and 2 bases at J, with 10 bases between the two ends.

This chain joins TRBV5-1 and TRBJ2-6; 8 nucleotides match TRBD2. The CDR3 spans 18 residues. The trim removed 4 bases at V and 1 base at J, leaving 10 bases unmatched. Germline loops: CDR1 SGHRS, CDR2 YFSETQ. The DNA of the CDR3 is TGCGCCAGCAGCACCGTAGCGGGATCGGGGTCTGGGGCCAACGTCCTGACTTTC. Encoded protein: CASSTVAGSGSGANVLTF.

The chain has TRBV15 and TRBJ2-3; D may be TRBD2 (6 bases). Trimming took off 0 bases at V and 0 bases at J, with 19 bases between the two ends. The CDR3 is 19 amino acids. The germline V gene has CDR1 LNHNV and CDR2 YYDKDF (reference sequence). The CDR3 bases are TGTGCCACCAGCAGAGAGAATCGGGTGGGACTGGGGAGCACAGATACGCAGTATTTT. It specifies CATSRENRVGLGSTDTQYF.

CDR3 sequence reads: CASSKRDLSNQPQHF. Written as DNA, the CDR3 is TGTGCCAGTAGTAAAAGGGACCTCAGCAATCAGCCCCAGCATTTT. The V and J genes are TRBV19 and TRBJ1-5; a possible D gene is TRBD1 (5 bases). This CDR3 has 15 amino acids. In germline, CDR1 is LNHDA, CDR2 SQIVND (reference sequence). Deletions cut 4 bases from V and 1 base from J, with 11 bases between.

The chain uses TRBV5-5 and TRBJ2-7; D is uncertain. Germline V gene sequence: CDR1 SGHKS, CDR2 YYEKEE (reference sequence). The CDR3 is 14 residues long. The ends were cut back, 4 bases at V and 5 bases at J, with 16 bases in the middle. The CDR3 sequence is CASSATVGYHEQYF. CDR3 DNA: TGTGCCAGCAGCGCAACCGTTGGGTATCACGAGCAGTACTTC.

Turning to this clone: Its ends do not fully match the called genes, so a read error is possible. The rearrangement links TRBV30 to TRBJ2-7, with D possibly being TRBD2 (6 bases). CDR1 and CDR2 from the germline V gene are GTSNPN and SVGIG (reference sequence). This CDR3 has 12 amino acids. CDR3: CAWSPGEYEQHF. CDR3 DNA: TGTGCCTGGAGCCCGGGGGAATACGAGCAGCACTTC.

This rearrangement joins TRBV14 to TRBJ1-1; D remains unclear. Trimming removed 1 base at V and 1 base at J, with 13 bases between. Germline V CDR1 and CDR2: SGHDN, FVKESK. CDR3 length equals 16 residues. The CDR3 loop is CASSQGSWYGNTEAFF. The CDR3 DNA follows: TGTGCCAGCAGCCAAGGGAGTTGGTATGGGAACACTGAAGCTTTCTTT.

The chain couples TRBV11-1 to TRBJ2-1; 9 nucleotides line up with TRBD2. CDR1 is SGHAT, CDR2 FQDESV, per germline (reference sequence). This CDR3 contains 16 residues. Trimming cost V 5 bases and J 4 bases; bases outside gene matches: 9. CDR3 in DNA: TGTGCCAGCAGCCAACCAGCGGGAGGAAATTACAATGAGCAGTTCTTC. Its translation: CASSQPAGGNYNEQFF.

The rearrangement uses TRBV2 and TRBJ1-2; D possibly corresponds to TRBD1 (6 bases). This CDR3 has 13 residues. Per the germline V gene, CDR1 is SNHLY and CDR2 is FYNNEI. V lost 5 bases, J lost 7 bases, and 14 bases lay in between. CDR3 sequence: CASSYREGLGYTF. The CDR3 DNA is TGTGCCAGCAGTTACAGGGAGGGTCTTGGCTACACCTTC.

CDR3 sequence reads: CASSLEVSGNNEKLFF. The CDR3, as DNA: TGTGCCAGCAGCTTAGAAGTTTCCGGGAATAATGAAAAACTGTTTTTT. The chain joins TRBV13 to TRBJ1-4; the D is unclear. This CDR3 has 16 residues. Germline V gene lookup returns CDR1 PRHDT and CDR2 FYEKMQ (reference sequence). V lost 1 base, J lost 4 bases, and 13 bases lay in between. The full variable domain, rest sourced from reference TRBV13 and TRBJ1-4, is AAGVIQSPRHLIKEKRETATLKCYPIPRHDTVYWYQQGPGQDPQFLISFYEKMQSDKGSIPDRFSAQQFSDYHSELNMSSLELGDSALYFCASSLEVSGNNEKLFFGSGTQLSVL.

In the case of this clone: Compared with germline, one end of the junction differs, possibly owing to a read error. The rearrangement uses TRBV5-1 and TRBJ2-7, with D perhaps matching TRBD1 or TRBD2 (5 bases each). Germline CDR1 and CDR2: SGHRS and YFSETQ. CDR3 length equals 16 residues. The CDR3 here is CASSLGVAGTSSEQYF. The CDR3 DNA sequence: TGCGCCAGCAGCTTGGGGGTCGCCGGGACGTCCTCCGAGCAGTACTTC.

The gene calls are TRBV4-1 and TRBJ1-1; D is possibly TRBD1 (6 bases). With 1 base removed from V and 6 bases from J, the gap between germline ends came to 18 bases. The CDR3 length is 16 residues. Germline CDR1 reads MGHRA; CDR2 reads YSYEKL. The CDR3 sequence is CASSQALQGVGAEAFF. CDR3 DNA: TGCGCCAGCAGCCAAGCTTTACAGGGAGTGGGCGCTGAAGCTTTCTTT.

The chain recombines TRBV6-6 with TRBJ1-2; D may be TRBD1 (5 bases). Per germline, CDR1 MNHNY and CDR2 SVGAGI (reference sequence). This CDR3 spans 14 amino acids. Trimming stripped 0 bases from V and 4 bases from J, with 9 bases between. The CDR3 here is CASSYSGQSYGYTF. The CDR3 DNA reads as TGTGCCAGCAGTTACTCGGGGCAGAGCTATGGCTACACCTTC.

As DNA, the CDR3 is TGTGCCTGGAGCGAGACAGGGGCGGCAACTAATGAAAAACTGTTTTTT. It codes for CAWSETGAATNEKLFF. This rearrangement joins TRBV30 to TRBJ1-4; the match to TRBD1 covers 8 bases. The germline V gene encodes CDR1 GTSNPN and CDR2 SVGIG (reference sequence). V gave up 3 bases and J gave up 0 bases; unmatched junction bases: 6. This CDR3 contains 16 residues.